These 18 T cell receptor beta chains were all obtained from the same sample, sequenced in a study of cytomegalovirus exposure and HLA in healthy donors. The study ran its PCR with 60 Vbeta and 13 Jbeta primers. Generated by immunoSEQ multiplex PCR, the TCRdb table keeps only in-frame clones and is missing some. The repertoire holds 130,000 or so clones, around 73% seen once, with approximately 1.5% in the top ten. The material sequenced was PBMCs. The receptors here all came from a female donor in good health and CMV-seronegative.

The chain joins TRBV30 to TRBJ1-3; tentative D call: TRBD1 (5 bases). This CDR3 is built from 14 residues. V lost 0 bases, J lost 2 bases, and 8 bases lay in between. Germline CDR1 and CDR2: GTSNPN and SVGIG (reference sequence). The CDR3 DNA reads TGTGCCTGGAGTGTTGGGACTGCTGGAAACACCATATATTTT. Its translation: CAWSVGTAGNTIYF.

The chain joins TRBV28 to TRBJ2-7, with TRBD2 matching over 8 bases. The CDR3 has 13 amino acids. J lost 6 bases, V lost 7 bases, and 8 bases had no gene match. Germline CDR1 MDHEN, CDR2 SYDVKM. The CDR3 spells CASTSPGLAEQYF. CDR3 sequence (DNA): TGTGCCAGCACCTCACCTGGACTAGCCGAGCAGTACTTC.

The chain uses TRBV5-4 and TRBJ1-5; weak D call: TRBD1 (6 bases). With 0 bases removed from V and 7 bases from J, the gap between germline ends came to 11 bases. The V gene's germline CDR1 is SGHNT and CDR2 YYREEE (reference sequence). The CDR3 is made up of 14 amino acids. The CDR3 loop reads CASSLDGGGQPQHF. The DNA for the CDR3 is TGTGCCAGCAGCTTGGATGGGGGCGGGCAGCCCCAGCATTTT.

The chain has TRBV28 and TRBJ2-7; D is ambiguous. Germline V lookup: CDR1 MDHEN, CDR2 SYDVKM. CDR3 size: 14 residues. The V end was cut by 3 bases, the J end by 2 bases, with 11 bases between. CDR3 sequence: CASSFNGPPYEQYF. The CDR3 bases are TGTGCCAGCAGTTTTAACGGTCCACCCTACGAGCAGTACTTC. The full variable domain, with the rest looked up from reference TRBV28 and TRBJ2-7, is DVKVTQSSRYLVKRTGEKVFLECVQDMDHENMFWYRQDPGLGLRLIYFSYDVKMKEKGDIPEGYSVSREKKERFSLILESASTNQTSMYLCASSFNGPPYEQYFGPGTRLTVT.

V is TRBV9 and J is TRBJ1-2; tentatively, D is TRBD1 (5 bases). Looked up from germline, CDR1 is SGDLS and CDR2 is YYNGEE. V was trimmed by 0 bases and J by 4 bases, leaving 10 bases between them. The CDR3 contains 14 residues. The CDR3 region has the DNA TGTGCCAGCAGCGTAGCGGGGGATGGCTATGGCTACACCTTC. It codes for CASSVAGDGYGYTF.

The gene calls are TRBV6-1 and TRBJ2-7; 12 bases align to TRBD2. CDR3 length equals 14 residues. The V gene end was trimmed by 3 bases and the J gene end by 7 bases; junction bases not matched to a gene: 4. CDR1 MNHNS and CDR2 SASEGT come from the germline V gene. The CDR3 loop reads CASSETSGSGEQYF. For the CDR3, the DNA is TGTGCCAGCAGTGAGACTAGCGGGAGCGGTGAGCAGTACTTC.

This chain links TRBV4-2 with TRBJ1-5; D uncertain. Germline CDR1 and CDR2: LGHNA and YNFKEQ. The CDR3 spans 13 residues. Deletions cut 2 bases from V and 3 bases from J, with 5 bases between. CDR3 DNA sequence: TGTGCCAGCAGCCAATTAGTCAATCAGCCCCAGCATTTT. Its translation: CASSQLVNQPQHF.

This chain connects TRBV2 to TRBJ1-1; D is ambiguous. Germline V lookup: CDR1 SNHLY, CDR2 FYNNEI. The CDR3 covers 15 residues. V lost 4 bases and J lost 0, with 12 bases in between. The CDR3 reads CASSVETPMNTEAFF. CDR3 bases: TGTGCCAGCAGTGTTGAGACACCTATGAACACTGAAGCTTTCTTT.

The chain uses TRBV7-2 and TRBJ1-4; the D gene is possibly TRBD1 (6 bases). Trimming pared 5 bases from V and 3 bases from J, leaving 13 bases between. The CDR3 length is 15 residues. Looked up from germline, CDR1 is SGHTA and CDR2 is FQGNSA. The CDR3 sequence is CASSVQQGPNEKLFF. The CDR3 DNA reads as TGTGCCAGCAGCGTCCAACAGGGACCTAATGAAAAACTGTTTTTT.

The chain is built from TRBV28 and TRBJ2-1, with 8 bases that match TRBD2. Germline trimming cut 5 bases from V and 0 bases from J; bases unmatched to any gene: 9. The CDR3 totals 17 residues. Germline V gene data show CDR1 as MDHEN and CDR2 as SYDVKM. DNA for the CDR3: TGTGCCAGCAGTCTCGACGGGAGGGCGAGCTCCTACAATGAGCAGTTCTTC. Translating gives CASSLDGRASSYNEQFF.

The chain couples TRBV7-9 to TRBJ2-1; 12 bases align to TRBD2. Losses at the gene ends were 5 bases for V and 6 bases for J; bases not matched to a gene: 8. This CDR3 region has 16 residues. Germline V CDR1 and CDR2: SEHNR, FQNEAQ (reference sequence). The CDR3 spells CASSPNLLAGGNEQFF. CDR3 bases: TGTGCCAGCAGCCCTAATCTACTAGCGGGAGGCAATGAGCAGTTCTTC. The variable domain in full, with the rest retrieved from reference TRBV7-9 and TRBJ2-1, is DTGVSQNPRHKITKRGQNVTFRCDPISEHNRLYWYRQTLGQGPEFLTYFQNEAQLEKSRLLSDRFSAERPKGSFSTLEIQRTEQGDSAMYLCASSPNLLAGGNEQFFGPGTRLTVL.

This chain links TRBV5-6 with TRBJ2-6, with a tentative D call TRBD2 (9 bases). Per germline, CDR1 SGHDT and CDR2 YYEEEE. V was pared by 4 bases and J by 1 base, with 21 bases between. The CDR3 totals 19 residues. The CDR3 protein is CASSEQGVSGSSGANVLTF. The CDR3 region has the DNA TGTGCCAGCAGCGAACAGGGGGTTAGCGGGAGTTCTGGGGCCAACGTCCTGACTTTC.

The chain combines TRBV10-1 with TRBJ1-1; D possibly corresponds to TRBD1 (5 bases). The germline gives CDR1 WNHNN, CDR2 SYGVQD (reference sequence). This CDR3 has 14 residues. Trimming stripped 6 bases from V and 10 bases from J, with 21 bases between. As DNA, the CDR3 is TGCGCCAGCAGCGAAACAGGTTCCCCACGGAGAGCTTTCTTT. It codes for CASSETGSPRRAFF.

The CDR3 sequence: CASSLVPFRGQSNTEAFF. The CDR3 DNA reads TGTGCCAGCAGCCTAGTCCCTTTCCGGGGACAATCGAACACTGAAGCTTTCTTT. The chain couples TRBV14 to TRBJ1-1; a possible D gene is TRBD1 (6 bases). Trimming took off 4 bases at V and 1 base at J, with 22 bases between the two ends. Germline V CDR1 and CDR2: SGHDN, FVKESK. CDR3 length: 18 amino acids. Supplemented by reference TRBV14 and TRBJ1-1, the full variable domain reads EAGVTQFPSHSVIEKGQTVTLRCDPISGHDNLYWYRRVMGKEIKFLLHFVKESKQDESGMPNNRFLAERTGGTYSTLKVQPAELEDSGVYFCASSLVPFRGQSNTEAFFGQGTRLTVV.

The chain joins TRBV28 to TRBJ2-7; unclear D gene. CDR1 and CDR2 (germline): MDHEN, SYDVKM. Trimming shortened V by 6 bases and J by 2 bases, and 11 bases separated the two germline ends. This CDR3 has 13 amino acids. The CDR3 sequence: CASRLVATYEQYF. Written as DNA, the CDR3 is TGTGCCAGCAGGCTAGTGGCAACCTACGAGCAGTACTTC. The full variable domain, with the rest looked up from reference TRBV28 and TRBJ2-7, is DVKVTQSSRYLVKRTGEKVFLECVQDMDHENMFWYRQDPGLGLRLIYFSYDVKMKEKGDIPEGYSVSREKKERFSLILESASTNQTSMYLCASRLVATYEQYFGPGTRLTVT.

The chain is built from TRBV11-2 and TRBJ1-4, with D uncertain. CDR3 length: 13 amino acids. CDR1 is SGHAT and CDR2 is FQNNGV in the germline V gene. The ends were cut back, 0 bases at V and 11 bases at J, with 10 bases in the middle. This CDR3 reads CASSLDRGRKLFF. CDR3 sequence (DNA): TGTGCCAGCAGCTTAGATCGGGGAAGGAAACTGTTTTTT.

This chain joins TRBV13 and TRBJ1-6; a possible D gene is TRBD1 (5 bases). The CDR3 consists of 17 residues. Germline V gives CDR1 PRHDT, CDR2 FYEKMQ (reference sequence). Trimming left V 5 bases short and J 6 bases short, with 20 bases between. This CDR3 reads CASSPAGTLRLNSPLHF. For the CDR3, the DNA is TGTGCCAGCAGCCCTGCGGGGACCCTTCGACTTAATTCACCCCTCCACTTT.

This rearrangement joins TRBV19 to TRBJ2-1, with 10 bases lining up with TRBD2. The CDR3 spans 16 residues. Germline V gives CDR1 LNHDA, CDR2 SQIVND (reference sequence). Unmatched junction bases numbered 9, after V lost 3 bases and J lost 7 bases. CDR3 amino acids: CASSITGLAFRNEQFF. The CDR3 coding sequence is TGTGCCAGTAGTATTACGGGACTAGCGTTCCGAAATGAGCAGTTCTTC.